These T cell receptor beta chains were read from a single sample in a study of T cells after yellow fever vaccination. TCRdb recomputed calls from the 5' RACE reads with MiXCR, one row per CDR3 protein. The sample holds some 670,000 distinct CDR3 sequences, 9% to 15% seen once. Sample: PBMCs, taken on the day of the yellow fever booster vaccination. These receptors originate from a man aged 25-45 years who received the YFV17D yellow fever vaccine. CDR3s include the opening cysteine and the closing phenylalanine or tryptophan. A D gene is named only where the DNA matches it firmly. Not all rows give a size; the values are once, few, many and, for expanded clones, a class.

D: .; J: TRBJ1-5; V: TRBV27; size: few; CDR3: CASSQLTGFSNQPQHF; DNA: TGTGCCAGCAGCCAACTCACAGGGTTTAGCAATCAGCCCCAGCATTTT
D: TRBD2; J: TRBJ2-3; V: TRBV6-5; size: few; CDR3: CASSYGSGSSNTQYF; DNA: TGTGCCAGCAGTTACGGTAGCGGGAGCTCAAATACGCAGTATTTT
D: .; J: TRBJ2-3; V: TRBV6-1; size: .; CDR3: CASTGTYSTDTQYF; DNA: TGTGCCAGCACCGGGACTTATAGCACAGATACGCAGTATTTT
D: .; J: TRBJ2-2; V: TRBV7-2; size: few; CDR3: CASSLGAGSGTGELFF; DNA: TGTGCCAGCAGCTTAGGTGCAGGGTCGGGCACCGGGGAGCTGTTTTTT
D: .; J: TRBJ2-3; V: TRBV20-1; size: .; CDR3: CSARRVPDTQYF; DNA: TGCAGTGCTAGACGCGTTCCAGATACGCAGTATTTT
D: .; J: TRBJ1-3; V: TRBV20-1; size: .; CDR3: CSANTAGSGNTIYF; DNA: TGCAGTGCTAACACTGCAGGGTCTGGAAACACCATATATTTT
D: .; J: TRBJ2-1; V: TRBV5-1; size: .; CDR3: CASSLDRRSSYNEQFF; DNA: TGCGCCAGCAGCTTGGATCGGAGGAGCTCCTACAATGAGCAGTTCTTC
D: TRBD2; J: TRBJ2-2; V: TRBV7-9; size: few; CDR3: CASTQRGSGELFF; DNA: TGTGCCAGCACCCAGCGGGGGTCCGGGGAGCTGTTTTTT
D: .; J: TRBJ1-5; V: TRBV5-6; size: .; CDR3: CASSLYPNPPNQPQHF; DNA: TGTGCCAGCAGCTTGTACCCGAACCCACCAAATCAGCCCCAGCATTTT
D: TRBD1; J: TRBJ2-1; V: TRBV3-1; size: few; CDR3: CASSQEGQGNEQFF; DNA: TGTGCCAGCAGCCAAGAAGGACAGGGAAATGAGCAGTTCTTC
D: TRBD2; J: TRBJ2-1; V: TRBV27; size: .; CDR3: CASRTSGFNEQFF; DNA: TGTGCCAGCAGAACTAGCGGGTTTAATGAGCAGTTCTTC
D: .; J: TRBJ2-3; V: TRBV5-1; size: many; CDR3: CASSLERATDTQYF; DNA: TGCGCCAGCAGCTTGGAGAGAGCCACTGATACGCAGTATTTT
D: TRBD2; J: TRBJ2-1; V: TRBV9; size: .; CDR3: CASSVGSSGSEQFF; DNA: TGTGCCAGCAGCGTAGGTTCTAGCGGGTCTGAGCAGTTCTTC
D: .; J: TRBJ1-4; V: TRBV7-2; size: few; CDR3: CASSPNGRNEKLFF; DNA: TGTGCCAGCAGCCCGAACGGACGGAATGAAAAACTGTTTTTT
D: TRBD2; J: TRBJ2-3; V: TRBV4-1; size: .; CDR3: CASSQEVAGGWADTQYF; DNA: TGCGCCAGCAGCCAAGAAGTGGCCGGGGGGTGGGCAGATACGCAGTATTTT
D: TRBD2; J: TRBJ2-2; V: TRBV7-3; size: many; CDR3: CASSFSPAGGVNTGELFF; DNA: TGTGCCAGCAGCTTTTCGCCCGCGGGGGGGGTGAACACCGGGGAGCTGTTTTTT
D: .; J: TRBJ1-1; V: TRBV5-5; size: few; CDR3: CASSPVGARAGTEAFF; DNA: TGTGCCAGCAGCCCCGTAGGGGCCAGGGCGGGAACTGAAGCTTTCTTT
D: .; J: TRBJ2-3; V: TRBV20-1; size: .; CDR3: CSAPFGSADTQYF; DNA: TGCAGTGCTCCTTTCGGTTCGGCGGATACGCAGTATTTT
D: TRBD2; J: TRBJ2-7; V: TRBV5-1; size: .; CDR3: CASSFGAVGLTYEQYF; DNA: TGCGCCAGCAGCTTCGGAGCAGTGGGACTAACCTACGAGCAGTACTTC
D: .; J: TRBJ2-7; V: TRBV5-1; size: many; CDR3: CASSAQGGSYEQYF; DNA: TGCGCCAGCAGCGCCCAGGGGGGGAGCTACGAGCAGTACTTC
D: TRBD2; J: TRBJ2-3; V: TRBV15; size: few; CDR3: CATSRDSDSSGITDTQYF; DNA: TGTGCCACCAGCAGAGATTCGGATTCTAGCGGGATCACAGATACGCAGTATTTT
D: TRBD1; J: TRBJ1-3; V: TRBV5-1; size: many; CDR3: CASSPGQGGYGYF; DNA: TGCGCCAGCAGCCCGGGACAGGGAGGGTACGGATATTTT
D: TRBD1; J: TRBJ1-5; V: TRBV20-1; size: few; CDR3: CSARPNNRGQPQHF; DNA: TGCAGTGCTAGACCCAATAACAGGGGCCAGCCCCAGCATTTT
D: TRBD1; J: TRBJ2-7; V: TRBV7-2; size: .; CDR3: CASSLERTGAYEQYF; DNA: TGTGCCAGCAGCTTAGAGCGGACAGGGGCCTACGAGCAGTACTTC
D: .; J: TRBJ1-2; V: TRBV6-2/TRBV6-3; size: .; CDR3: CASSYNGGYTF; DNA: TGTGCCAGCAGTTACAATGGAGGCTACACCTTC
D: TRBD1; J: TRBJ2-7; V: TRBV6-2/TRBV6-3; size: few; CDR3: CASTGQDLSYEQYF; DNA: TGTGCCAGCACCGGACAGGACCTATCCTACGAGCAGTACTTC
D: TRBD2; J: TRBJ2-7; V: TRBV11-2; size: .; CDR3: CASSPYAPSGNRGGEQYF; DNA: TGTGCCAGCAGCCCCTATGCCCCTAGCGGGAATCGAGGGGGCGAGCAGTACTTC
D: .; J: TRBJ1-1; V: TRBV11-2; size: few; CDR3: CASSVGTPEAFF; DNA: TGTGCCAGCAGCGTGGGGACACCGGAAGCTTTCTTT
D: TRBD2; J: TRBJ2-2; V: TRBV9; size: .; CDR3: CASSVFSGVSTGELFF; DNA: TGTGCCAGCAGCGTATTTAGCGGGGTTAGCACCGGGGAGCTGTTTTTT
D: TRBD2; J: TRBJ2-7; V: TRBV4-3; size: .; CDR3: CASSQDPQAGVYEQYF; DNA: TGCGCCAGCAGCCAAGACCCTCAGGCGGGAGTTTACGAGCAGTACTTC
D: TRBD2; J: TRBJ2-1; V: TRBV7-9; size: .; CDR3: CASNRVAGGPENEQFF; DNA: TGTGCCAGCAACCGAGTAGCGGGAGGGCCAGAAAATGAGCAGTTCTTC
D: .; J: TRBJ2-3; V: TRBV5-4; size: many; CDR3: CASSSRLVQSTDTQYF; DNA: TGTGCCAGCAGCTCACGGTTGGTTCAAAGCACAGATACGCAGTATTTT
D: .; J: TRBJ2-3; V: TRBV7-2; size: few; CDR3: CASSSQGSIYTDTQYF; DNA: TGTGCCAGCAGCAGCCAGGGCAGCATCTACACAGATACGCAGTATTTT
D: TRBD2; J: TRBJ2-5; V: TRBV7-2; size: .; CDR3: CASMDGLVGGETQYF; DNA: TGTGCCAGTATGGACGGACTAGTGGGGGGTGAGACCCAGTACTTC
D: TRBD2; J: TRBJ2-5; V: TRBV3-1; size: few; CDR3: CASGTSGQETQYF; DNA: TGTGCCAGCGGGACTAGCGGTCAAGAGACCCAGTACTTC
D: .; J: TRBJ1-5; V: TRBV6-5; size: .; CDR3: CASSYPNPSRDQPQHF; DNA: TGTGCCAGCAGTTACCCCAACCCCAGCAGGGATCAGCCCCAGCATTTT
D: .; J: TRBJ2-1; V: TRBV7-2; size: .; CDR3: CASSFDAANEQFF; DNA: TGTGCCAGCAGCTTCGACGCCGCCAATGAGCAGTTCTTC
D: .; J: TRBJ1-2; V: TRBV7-2; size: many; CDR3: CASSLGLGSYGYTF; DNA: TGTGCCAGCAGCTTAGGCTTGGGGTCCTATGGCTACACCTTC
D: .; J: TRBJ2-2; V: TRBV7-2; size: .; CDR3: CASSPGPYPGELFF; DNA: TGTGCCAGCAGCCCGGGACCTTACCCCGGGGAGCTGTTTTTT
D: TRBD1; J: TRBJ2-5; V: TRBV19; size: few; CDR3: CAGKYPDRVQETQYF; DNA: TGTGCCGGGAAATACCCCGACAGGGTTCAAGAGACCCAGTACTTC
D: .; J: TRBJ2-7; V: TRBV29-1; size: .; CDR3: CSAGRGRYEQYF; DNA: TGCAGCGCCGGCCGAGGGCGGTACGAGCAGTACTTC
D: TRBD2; J: TRBJ2-1; V: TRBV6-2/TRBV6-3; size: few; CDR3: CASSYPLLAVYNEQFF; DNA: TGTGCCAGCAGTTACCCCCTCCTAGCGGTGTACAATGAGCAGTTCTTC
D: .; J: TRBJ1-2; V: TRBV12-3/TRBV12-4; size: few; CDR3: CALYENGYTF; DNA: TGTGCTCTCTACGAAAATGGCTACACCTTC
D: TRBD1; J: TRBJ2-7; V: TRBV12-3/TRBV12-4; size: .; CDR3: CASRTGGTGSEQYF; DNA: TGTGCCAGCAGGACAGGCGGGACAGGGAGCGAGCAGTACTTC
D: .; J: TRBJ1-1; V: TRBV3-1; size: many; CDR3: CASSQDRGNTEAFF; DNA: TGTGCCAGCAGCCAAGATAGGGGGAACACTGAAGCTTTCTTT
D: .; J: TRBJ1-1; V: TRBV19; size: .; CDR3: CASSMSGTGGTEAFF; DNA: TGTGCCAGTAGTATGTCCGGGACCGGGGGCACTGAAGCTTTCTTT
D: .; J: TRBJ2-1; V: TRBV20-1; size: few; CDR3: CSATIRESLYNEQFF; DNA: TGCAGTGCTACCATACGGGAGTCCTTATACAATGAGCAGTTCTTC
D: .; J: TRBJ2-3; V: TRBV10-3; size: few; CDR3: CAISEGNSLSDTQYF; DNA: TGTGCCATCAGTGAGGGGAACAGCCTCTCAGATACGCAGTATTTT
D: .; J: TRBJ2-7; V: TRBV20-1; size: .; CDR3: CSATVGRENEQYF; DNA: TGCAGTGCTACCGTAGGGAGAGAAAACGAGCAGTACTTC